These T cell receptor beta chains were read from a single sample in a study of early T cells in non-severe SARS-CoV-2 infection. One entry per CDR3 protein, called by TCRdb with MiXCR from the 5' RACE reads. The sample lists some 82,000 distinct CDR3 sequences; over 5% were seen once. Sample: whole blood. These receptor sequences come from an adult who was a healthcare worker with PCR-confirmed SARS-CoV-2 infection or an uninfected control (not recorded which). Each CDR3 is given with its conserved first and last residue. D genes are given only for firm matches. The size field is filled for only some rows; it gives once, few, many or a size class.

CDR3 protein: CASSVRDRGDEQYF
CDR3 DNA: TGTGCCAGCAGTGTCCGGGACAGGGGAGACGAGCAGTACTTC
clone size: many
D gene: TRBD1
V gene: TRBV6-5
J gene: TRBJ2-7

CDR3 protein: CASSPEPPRLSRSYEQYF
CDR3 DNA: TGTGCCAGCTCACCAGAGCCACCGAGACTATCCCGCTCCTACGAGCAGTACTTC
clone size: many
D gene: -
V gene: TRBV18
J gene: TRBJ2-7

CDR3 protein: CASSFGTSGGTDTQYF
CDR3 DNA: TGTGCCAGCAGCTTCGGGACTAGCGGGGGGACAGATACGCAGTATTTT
clone size: -
D gene: TRBD2
V gene: TRBV5-5
J gene: TRBJ2-3

CDR3 protein: CASSSRHISGSFYNEQFF
CDR3 DNA: TGTGCCAGCAGCTCCCGCCATATTAGCGGGAGTTTTTACAATGAGCAGTTCTTC
clone size: few
D gene: TRBD2
V gene: TRBV11-2
J gene: TRBJ2-1

CDR3 protein: CASSQRGYEQFF
CDR3 DNA: TGCGCCAGCAGCCAGCGGGGGTATGAGCAGTTCTTC
clone size: few
D gene: TRBD2
V gene: TRBV5-1
J gene: TRBJ2-1

CDR3 protein: CASSNEDSQETQYF
CDR3 DNA: TGCGCCAGCAGCAACGAGGACAGTCAAGAGACCCAGTACTTC
clone size: -
D gene: -
V gene: TRBV5-1
J gene: TRBJ2-5

CDR3 protein: CASSQDFSDSPPEAFF
CDR3 DNA: TGCGCCAGCAGCCAAGATTTTTCCGACAGCCCCCCCGAAGCTTTCTTT
clone size: -
D gene: -
V gene: TRBV4-1
J gene: TRBJ1-1

CDR3 protein: CASSSSKLEETQYF
CDR3 DNA: TGTGCCAGCAGTTCAAGCAAGTTGGAAGAGACCCAGTACTTC
clone size: many
D gene: -
V gene: TRBV7-2
J gene: TRBJ2-5

CDR3 protein: CASSMRAYGELFF
CDR3 DNA: TGTGCCAGTAGTATGCGGGCGTACGGGGAGCTGTTTTTT
clone size: few
D gene: -
V gene: TRBV19
J gene: TRBJ2-2

CDR3 protein: CASRSLGRSSYEQYF
CDR3 DNA: TGTGCCAGCAGGAGTCTGGGACGGAGCTCCTACGAGCAGTACTTC
clone size: few
D gene: -
V gene: TRBV12-3/TRBV12-4
J gene: TRBJ2-7

CDR3 protein: CASSQAGAERSEQYF
CDR3 DNA: TGTGCCAGCAGCCAAGCGGGGGCCGAGCGGAGCGAGCAGTACTTC
clone size: many
D gene: -
V gene: TRBV14
J gene: TRBJ2-7

CDR3 protein: CASSLAAEYNTEAFF
CDR3 DNA: TGTGCCAGCAGCTTGGCCGCAGAGTATAACACTGAAGCTTTCTTT
clone size: -
D gene: -
V gene: TRBV5-5
J gene: TRBJ1-1

CDR3 protein: CATGGYGNQPQHF
CDR3 DNA: TGTGCCACCGGGGGGTACGGCAATCAGCCCCAGCATTTT
clone size: few
D gene: -
V gene: TRBV6-2/TRBV6-3
J gene: TRBJ1-5

CDR3 protein: CASSLEAGDYEQYF
CDR3 DNA: TGTGCCAGCAGTTTAGAGGCAGGAGATTACGAGCAGTACTTC
clone size: -
D gene: -
V gene: TRBV27
J gene: TRBJ2-7

CDR3 protein: CASSFLGTGRNTEAFF
CDR3 DNA: TGTGCCAGCAGCTTTCTTGGGACAGGCCGGAACACTGAAGCTTTCTTT
clone size: many
D gene: TRBD1
V gene: TRBV5-6
J gene: TRBJ1-1

CDR3 protein: CASSLRDRVYGYTF
CDR3 DNA: TGCGCCAGCAGCTTGCGGGACAGGGTGTATGGCTACACCTTC
clone size: -
D gene: TRBD1
V gene: TRBV5-1
J gene: TRBJ1-2

CDR3 protein: CASSLDSGTRGNEQFF
CDR3 DNA: TGTGCCAGTAGTCTCGATAGCGGGACCCGTGGCAATGAGCAGTTCTTC
clone size: many
D gene: TRBD2
V gene: TRBV19
J gene: TRBJ2-1

CDR3 protein: CATSRAGQPQHF
CDR3 DNA: TGTGCCACCAGCAGAGCGGGGCAGCCCCAGCATTTT
clone size: few
D gene: -
V gene: TRBV15
J gene: TRBJ1-5

CDR3 protein: CASSLSVWTSGRGRQFF
CDR3 DNA: TGTGCCAGCAGTTTATCCGTATGGACTAGCGGGAGGGGGAGGCAGTTCTTC
clone size: many
D gene: TRBD2
V gene: TRBV28
J gene: TRBJ2-1

CDR3 protein: CASSQDTWEGKYNEQFF
CDR3 DNA: TGCGCCAGCAGCCAAGATACGTGGGAGGGGAAATACAATGAGCAGTTCTTC
clone size: -
D gene: TRBD2
V gene: TRBV4-3
J gene: TRBJ2-1

CDR3 protein: CASSRGTDNYEQYF
CDR3 DNA: TGTGCCAGTAGTCGAGGGACAGACAACTACGAGCAGTACTTC
clone size: many
D gene: TRBD1
V gene: TRBV19
J gene: TRBJ2-7

CDR3 protein: CASSMDRSNTGELFF
CDR3 DNA: TGTGCCAGCAGCATGGACAGGAGTAACACCGGGGAGCTGTTTTTT
clone size: few
D gene: TRBD1
V gene: TRBV5-4
J gene: TRBJ2-2

CDR3 protein: CASSIPLYRGPMNTEAFF
CDR3 DNA: TGTGCCAGCAGTATACCGCTTTACAGGGGACCGATGAACACTGAAGCTTTCTTT
clone size: few
D gene: TRBD1
V gene: TRBV6-2/TRBV6-3
J gene: TRBJ1-1

CDR3 protein: CASSVEVETQYF
CDR3 DNA: TGTGCCAGCAGTGTAGAAGTTGAGACCCAGTACTTC
clone size: many
D gene: -
V gene: TRBV6-6
J gene: TRBJ2-5

CDR3 protein: CASSRDASSGNTIYF
CDR3 DNA: TGCGCCAGCAGCCGGGACGCAAGCTCTGGAAACACCATATATTTT
clone size: -
D gene: -
V gene: TRBV5-1
J gene: TRBJ1-3

CDR3 protein: CASSHTPPGAQETQYF
CDR3 DNA: TGCGCCAGCAGCCACACTCCCCCCGGCGCCCAAGAGACCCAGTACTTC
clone size: -
D gene: -
V gene: TRBV4-1
J gene: TRBJ2-5

CDR3 protein: CASSRQNTEAFF
CDR3 DNA: TGTGCCAGCTCACGGCAGAACACTGAAGCTTTCTTT
clone size: many
D gene: -
V gene: TRBV18
J gene: TRBJ1-1

CDR3 protein: CASSRGHSGDTEAFF
CDR3 DNA: TGCGCCAGCAGCCGGGGACATTCAGGGGACACTGAAGCTTTCTTT
clone size: -
D gene: -
V gene: TRBV4-1
J gene: TRBJ1-1

CDR3 protein: CASSLLSGLAVNEQFF
CDR3 DNA: TGCGCCAGCAGCTTGTTATCTGGACTAGCGGTCAATGAGCAGTTCTTC
clone size: -
D gene: TRBD2
V gene: TRBV5-1
J gene: TRBJ2-1

CDR3 protein: CASASSGDRGAEAFF
CDR3 DNA: TGTGCTAGTGCTTCCTCCGGGGACAGGGGAGCTGAAGCTTTCTTT
clone size: many
D gene: TRBD1
V gene: TRBV12-5
J gene: TRBJ1-1

CDR3 protein: CSVVIAGGAIRNTQYF
CDR3 DNA: TGCAGCGTTGTGATTGCCGGGGGGGCTATTAGAAATACGCAGTATTTT
clone size: -
D gene: TRBD2
V gene: TRBV29-1
J gene: TRBJ2-3

CDR3 protein: CASSLQVYEQYF
CDR3 DNA: TGTGCCAGCAGTTTACAGGTGTACGAGCAGTACTTC
clone size: many
D gene: -
V gene: TRBV6-2/TRBV6-3
J gene: TRBJ2-7

CDR3 protein: CASSLTTGGGGYTF
CDR3 DNA: TGTGCCAGCAGTTTAACCACAGGGGGCGGTGGCTACACCTTC
clone size: many
D gene: TRBD1
V gene: TRBV28
J gene: TRBJ1-2

CDR3 protein: CASSTSGTFSLGSPLHF
CDR3 DNA: TGTGCCAGCAGTACCTCCGGGACCTTCTCACTCGGGTCACCCCTCCACTTT
clone size: -
D gene: -
V gene: TRBV28
J gene: TRBJ1-6

CDR3 protein: CASSLYGSSGNTIYF
CDR3 DNA: TGTGCCAGCAGTTTATACGGAAGCTCTGGAAACACCATATATTTT
clone size: many
D gene: -
V gene: TRBV27
J gene: TRBJ1-3

CDR3 protein: CASSKSETEQFF
CDR3 DNA: TGTGCCAGTAGTAAGTCCGAGACAGAGCAGTTCTTC
clone size: few
D gene: -
V gene: TRBV19
J gene: TRBJ2-1

CDR3 protein: CASSEQGNTEAFF
CDR3 DNA: TGTGCCAGCTCAGAGCAGGGGAACACTGAAGCTTTCTTT
clone size: many
D gene: -
V gene: TRBV18
J gene: TRBJ1-1

CDR3 protein: CAWMAGAWETQYF
CDR3 DNA: TGTGCCTGGATGGCTGGGGCCTGGGAGACCCAGTACTTC
clone size: many
D gene: -
V gene: TRBV30
J gene: TRBJ2-5

CDR3 protein: CSVGRDRDSYEQYF
CDR3 DNA: TGCAGCGTGGGCCGGGACAGGGACTCCTACGAGCAGTACTTC
clone size: few
D gene: TRBD1
V gene: TRBV29-1
J gene: TRBJ2-7

CDR3 protein: CASSSRTSGANVLTF
CDR3 DNA: TGTGCCAGCAGCTCTAGGACATCTGGGGCCAACGTCCTGACTTTC
clone size: -
D gene: -
V gene: TRBV7-2
J gene: TRBJ2-6

CDR3 protein: CASSIGDLAFDEQFF
CDR3 DNA: TGTGCCAGCAGCATAGGAGACCTAGCGTTCGATGAGCAGTTCTTC
clone size: -
D gene: -
V gene: TRBV7-8
J gene: TRBJ2-1

CDR3 protein: CASRWAGSNQPQHF
CDR3 DNA: TGTGCCAGCAGGTGGGCAGGGAGCAATCAGCCCCAGCATTTT
clone size: many
D gene: -
V gene: TRBV12-3/TRBV12-4
J gene: TRBJ1-5

CDR3 protein: CSVDASTDTQYF
CDR3 DNA: TGCAGCGTTGACGCCAGCACAGATACGCAGTATTTT
clone size: many
D gene: -
V gene: TRBV29-1
J gene: TRBJ2-3

CDR3 protein: CASRPRVDTEAFF
CDR3 DNA: TGTGCCAGCAGGCCTAGGGTTGACACTGAAGCTTTCTTT
clone size: few
D gene: -
V gene: TRBV3-1
J gene: TRBJ1-1

CDR3 protein: CASSQPTTGQGLNTEAFF
CDR3 DNA: TGTGCCAGCAGCCAACCAACGACAGGGCAGGGACTGAACACTGAAGCTTTCTTT
clone size: many
D gene: TRBD1
V gene: TRBV16
J gene: TRBJ1-1

CDR3 protein: CAWSVETGGQETQYF
CDR3 DNA: TGTGCCTGGAGTGTAGAGACAGGGGGGCAAGAGACCCAGTACTTC
clone size: -
D gene: TRBD1
V gene: TRBV30
J gene: TRBJ2-5

CDR3 protein: CSSYDFSTDTQYF
CDR3 DNA: TGCAGCTCATACGACTTTAGCACAGATACGCAGTATTTT
clone size: many
D gene: -
V gene: TRBV29-1
J gene: TRBJ2-3

CDR3 protein: CASSEGPTAGLISGNTIYF
CDR3 DNA: TGTGCCAGCAGTGAAGGACCGACCGCCGGCCTTATCTCTGGAAACACCATATATTTT
clone size: -
D gene: -
V gene: TRBV6-1
J gene: TRBJ1-3

CDR3 protein: CASSLSAGHEFF
CDR3 DNA: TGTGCCAGCAGTTTATCCGCGGGGCATGAGTTCTTC
clone size: -
D gene: -
V gene: TRBV27
J gene: TRBJ2-1